This T cell receptor beta chain is from a study of T cell changes during pregnancy in multiple sclerosis. Libraries were prepared by immunoSEQ multiplex PCR; TCRdb keeps only in-frame clonotypes and omits some of them. The data hold about 75,000 clones, with around 94% observed a single time. The receptor's source is a female donor with multiple sclerosis, enrolled in a pregnancy study. Specimen: CD4+ T cells from peripheral blood mononuclear cells, collected after pregnancy.

The CDR3 DNA sequence: TGTGCCTGGGACAGGGAGATGGAAGCTTTCTTT. Translated, it gives CAWDREMEAFF. J is TRBJ1-1 and V is TRBV30; 7 bases fit TRBD1. Germline-derived CDR1 and CDR2 are GTSNPN and SVGIG (reference sequence). V lost 5 bases to trimming and J lost 8 bases; unmatched junction nucleotides: 5. This CDR3 has 11 amino acids.